This T cell receptor (beta chain) was captured by sequencing in a study of radiation and T cells in renal cell carcinoma. The table came from immunoSEQ multiplex PCR; TCRdb's copy has only in-frame clones and leaves some out. The table has more than 20,000 clones, over 70% seen once. Trimming removed 5 bases at V and 4 bases at J, with 15 bases between. Germline CDR1 SGHRS, CDR2 YFSETQ. The CDR3 length is 14 residues. Indicated time point: baseline pretreatment blood. As for treatment: 15 Gy SBRT to primary tumor, nephrectomy 4 weeks later. The specimen was blood, collected from a patient whose treatment included radiotherapy and nephrectomy. The receptor's source is a man aged 60 to 69 with renal cell carcinoma. J is TRBJ1-2 and V is TRBV5-1; no reliable D call. The CDR3 loop reads CASSRSGSGYGYTF. The CDR3 DNA reads as TGCGCCAGCAGTCGTTCGGGTTCGGGCTATGGCTACACCTTC.